This is a list of T cell receptor beta chains from one sample in a study of T cell responses to AZD1222 COVID-19 vaccine. Sequencing used immunoSEQ multiplex PCR; TCRdb keeps in-frame clones, though not all of them. The sample has roughly 100,000 clones; more than 75% are singletons. The sequencing here drew on peripheral blood, taken on day 0 of AZD1222 vaccination. The receptors here all came from an adult in good health. Each CDR3 is given with its conserved first and last residue. The order of the fields is clone size, V gene, D gene, J gene, CDR3 DNA, CDR3 protein. The D gene is left open where the match is weak. Size is omitted from some rows. Given values are once, few, many or a class for expanded clones.

clone size: NA
V gene: TRBV30
D gene: TRBD2
J gene: TRBJ2-2
CDR3 DNA: TGTGCCTGGGGTTCGGGGGGTACCGGGGAGCTGTTTTTT
CDR3 protein: CAWGSGGTGELFF

clone size: NA
V gene: TRBV4-1
D gene: TRBD2
J gene: TRBJ2-7
CDR3 DNA: TGCGCCAGCAGAACACAGCGGGGGAAGGGCGAGCAGTACTTC
CDR3 protein: CASRTQRGKGEQYF

clone size: NA
V gene: TRBV7-2
D gene: NA
J gene: TRBJ1-2
CDR3 DNA: TGTGCCAGCAGCTTATACTCCGGGGCGGGCTATGGCTACACCTTC
CDR3 protein: CASSLYSGAGYGYTF

clone size: NA
V gene: TRBV9
D gene: NA
J gene: TRBJ2-7
CDR3 DNA: TGTGCCAGCAGCGTAGGACAGTGGAGCTACGAGCAGTACTTC
CDR3 protein: CASSVGQWSYEQYF

clone size: NA
V gene: TRBV7-9
D gene: NA
J gene: TRBJ1-1
CDR3 DNA: TGTGCCACCCGAATGGATACCACAGGGAAAGCTTTCTTT
CDR3 protein: CATRMDTTGKAFF

clone size: NA
V gene: TRBV29-1
D gene: TRBD1
J gene: TRBJ2-5
CDR3 DNA: TGCAGCGTGGCGGCAGGGGGCACGGAGACCCAGTACTTC
CDR3 protein: CSVAAGGTETQYF

clone size: once
V gene: TRBV19
D gene: NA
J gene: TRBJ1-5
CDR3 DNA: TGTGCCAGTAGCAGAGACAGGCAGCCCCAGCATTTT
CDR3 protein: CASSRDRQPQHF

clone size: NA
V gene: TRBV3-1/TRBV3-2
D gene: NA
J gene: TRBJ2-2
CDR3 DNA: TGTGCCAGCAGCCAAACAGGGTGGGGGGAGCTGTTTTTT
CDR3 protein: CASSQTGWGELFF

clone size: NA
V gene: TRBV9
D gene: TRBD2
J gene: TRBJ2-1
CDR3 DNA: TGTGCCAGCAGCGTAGATCCTCCTAGCGGGGGGGTAATTGAGCAGTTCTTC
CDR3 protein: CASSVDPPSGGVIEQFF

clone size: NA
V gene: TRBV5-1
D gene: NA
J gene: TRBJ2-1
CDR3 DNA: TGCGCCAGCAGCTTGATCAGGGGCGCGTACAATGAGCAGTTCTTC
CDR3 protein: CASSLIRGAYNEQFF

clone size: NA
V gene: TRBV5-1
D gene: NA
J gene: TRBJ2-1
CDR3 DNA: TGCGCCAGCAGCCTACTAGCTGAGCAGTTCTTC
CDR3 protein: CASSLLAEQFF

clone size: NA
V gene: TRBV19
D gene: TRBD1
J gene: TRBJ1-5
CDR3 DNA: TGTGCCAGTAGGGGGACAGGGTTCAATCAGCCCCAGCATTTT
CDR3 protein: CASRGTGFNQPQHF

clone size: NA
V gene: TRBV5-1
D gene: TRBD1
J gene: TRBJ1-3
CDR3 DNA: TGCGCCAGCAGCTTGGCGGGACAGGCTAATGGAAACACCATATATTTT
CDR3 protein: CASSLAGQANGNTIYF

clone size: few
V gene: TRBV9
D gene: NA
J gene: TRBJ2-7
CDR3 DNA: TGTGCCAGCAGCGGCATGGGCTACGAGCAGTACTTC
CDR3 protein: CASSGMGYEQYF

clone size: many
V gene: TRBV27
D gene: NA
J gene: TRBJ1-3
CDR3 DNA: TGTGCCAGCAGTTTACAGGGAGTATCTGGAAACACCATATATTTT
CDR3 protein: CASSLQGVSGNTIYF

clone size: NA
V gene: TRBV18
D gene: NA
J gene: TRBJ1-3
CDR3 DNA: TGTGCCAGCTCACCATCGATATTGGAATTGGTAGCCGCCATATATTTT
CDR3 protein: CASSPSILELVAAIYF

clone size: NA
V gene: TRBV5-4
D gene: TRBD1
J gene: TRBJ1-3
CDR3 DNA: TGTGCCAGCAGCTTGGGGGGACAGGGGCAGAACACCATATATTTT
CDR3 protein: CASSLGGQGQNTIYF

clone size: once
V gene: TRBV25-1
D gene: NA
J gene: TRBJ2-6
CDR3 DNA: TGTGCCAGCAGACACTCTGGGGCCAACGTCCTGACTTTC
CDR3 protein: CASRHSGANVLTF

clone size: few
V gene: TRBV7-9
D gene: NA
J gene: TRBJ1-3
CDR3 DNA: TGTGCCAGCAGCTCCCAGGGAAACACCATATATTTT
CDR3 protein: CASSSQGNTIYF

clone size: NA
V gene: TRBV7-2
D gene: NA
J gene: TRBJ1-6
CDR3 DNA: TGTGCCAGCAGCTTCGGACGAAATTCACCCCTCCACTTT
CDR3 protein: CASSFGRNSPLHF

clone size: NA
V gene: TRBV7-2
D gene: NA
J gene: TRBJ2-5
CDR3 DNA: TGTGCCAGCAGCTTAAGGCGGACCCAGTACTTC
CDR3 protein: CASSLRRTQYF

clone size: NA
V gene: TRBV9
D gene: NA
J gene: TRBJ2-7
CDR3 DNA: TGTGCCAGCAGCGTAGGGAGTGACGCATACGAGCAGTACTTC
CDR3 protein: CASSVGSDAYEQYF

clone size: NA
V gene: TRBV2
D gene: NA
J gene: TRBJ2-7
CDR3 DNA: TGTGCCAGCACGCGACAGGTAGCCTACGAGCAGTACTTC
CDR3 protein: CASTRQVAYEQYF

clone size: once
V gene: TRBV15
D gene: TRBD1
J gene: TRBJ1-1
CDR3 DNA: TGTGCCACCAGCCTGGGACAGGGTAACACTGAAGCTTTCTTT
CDR3 protein: CATSLGQGNTEAFF

clone size: NA
V gene: TRBV5-4
D gene: NA
J gene: TRBJ1-1
CDR3 DNA: TGTGCCAGCAGCCGGGACACCACTGAAGCTTTCTTT
CDR3 protein: CASSRDTTEAFF

clone size: NA
V gene: TRBV19
D gene: TRBD2
J gene: TRBJ2-2
CDR3 DNA: TGTGCCAGTTCCAGGACTAGCGGGGGGACTAACACCGGGGAGCTGTTTTTT
CDR3 protein: CASSRTSGGTNTGELFF

clone size: NA
V gene: TRBV3-1/TRBV3-2
D gene: NA
J gene: TRBJ2-5
CDR3 DNA: TGTGCCAGCAGCCAGGGTATGCTAGGGCAAGAGACCCAGTACTTC
CDR3 protein: CASSQGMLGQETQYF

clone size: NA
V gene: TRBV12-3/TRBV12-4
D gene: NA
J gene: TRBJ1-1
CDR3 DNA: TGTGCCAGCAGTTTTGGTTATGAAGCTTTCTTT
CDR3 protein: CASSFGYEAFF